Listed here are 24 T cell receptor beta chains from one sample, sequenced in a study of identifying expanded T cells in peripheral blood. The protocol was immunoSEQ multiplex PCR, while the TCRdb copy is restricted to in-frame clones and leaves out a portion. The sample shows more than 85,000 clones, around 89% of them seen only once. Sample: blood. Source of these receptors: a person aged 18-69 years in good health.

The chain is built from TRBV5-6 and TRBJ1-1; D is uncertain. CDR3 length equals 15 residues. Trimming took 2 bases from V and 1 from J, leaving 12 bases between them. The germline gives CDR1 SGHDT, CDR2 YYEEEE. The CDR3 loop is CASSFPLSGNTEAFF. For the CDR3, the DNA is TGTGCCAGCAGCTTCCCCCTTTCAGGGAACACTGAAGCTTTCTTT.

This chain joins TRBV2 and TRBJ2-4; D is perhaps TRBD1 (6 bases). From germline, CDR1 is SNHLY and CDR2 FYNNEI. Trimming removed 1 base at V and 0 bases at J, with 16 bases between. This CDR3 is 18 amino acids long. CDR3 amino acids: CASSEGQGYALAKNIQYF. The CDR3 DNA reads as TGTGCCAGCAGTGAAGGGCAGGGGTATGCTCTAGCCAAAAACATTCAGTACTTC.

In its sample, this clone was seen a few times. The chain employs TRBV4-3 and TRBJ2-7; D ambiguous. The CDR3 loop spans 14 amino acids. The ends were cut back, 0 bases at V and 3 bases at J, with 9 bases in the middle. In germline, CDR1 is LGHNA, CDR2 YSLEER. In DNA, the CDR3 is TGCGCCAGCAGCCAAGATCTCCTTAACTACGAGCAGTACTTC. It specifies CASSQDLLNYEQYF.

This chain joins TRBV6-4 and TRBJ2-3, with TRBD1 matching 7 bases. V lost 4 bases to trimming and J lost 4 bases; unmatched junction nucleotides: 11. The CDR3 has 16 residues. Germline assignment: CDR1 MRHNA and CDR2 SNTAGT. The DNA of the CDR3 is TGTGCCAGCAGTGGCCCCGACAGGGTCCTGGCAGATACGCAGTATTTT. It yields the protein CASSGPDRVLADTQYF.

The CDR3 spells CAWSVRGRDIQYF. DNA for the CDR3: TGTGCCTGGAGTGTTAGGGGCAGGGACATTCAGTACTTC. The chain combines TRBV30 with TRBJ2-4; D possibly corresponds to TRBD1 (5 bases). The CDR3 covers 13 residues. Between the trimmed V and J ends, which lost 0 bases and 8 bases, there was a span of 11 bases. Per the germline V gene, CDR1 is GTSNPN and CDR2 is SVGIG (reference sequence).

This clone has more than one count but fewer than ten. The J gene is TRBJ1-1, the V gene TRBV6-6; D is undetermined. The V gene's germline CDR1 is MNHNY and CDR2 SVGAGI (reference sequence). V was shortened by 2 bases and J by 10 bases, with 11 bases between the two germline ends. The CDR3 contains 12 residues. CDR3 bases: TGTGCCAGCAGTTACACCCTGGATGGAGCTTTCTTT. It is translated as CASSYTLDGAFF.

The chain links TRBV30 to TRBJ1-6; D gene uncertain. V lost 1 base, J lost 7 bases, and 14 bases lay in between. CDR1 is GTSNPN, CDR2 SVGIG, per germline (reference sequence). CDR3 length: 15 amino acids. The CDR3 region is CAWSAGSGINSPLHF. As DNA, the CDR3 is TGTGCCTGGAGTGCAGGCTCCGGGATAAATTCACCCCTCCACTTT.

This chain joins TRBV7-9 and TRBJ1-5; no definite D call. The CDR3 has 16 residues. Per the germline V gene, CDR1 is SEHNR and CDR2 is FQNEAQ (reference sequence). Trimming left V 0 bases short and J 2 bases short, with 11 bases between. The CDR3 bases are TGTGCCAGCAGCTTAGCCAGCAGAGGAGGCAATCAGCCCCAGCATTTT. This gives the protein CASSLASRGGNQPQHF. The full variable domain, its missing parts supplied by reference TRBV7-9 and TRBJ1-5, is DTGVSQNPRHKITKRGQNVTFRCDPISEHNRLYWYRQTLGQGPEFLTYFQNEAQLEKSRLLSDRFSAERPKGSFSTLEIQRTEQGDSAMYLCASSLASRGGNQPQHFGDGTRLSIL.

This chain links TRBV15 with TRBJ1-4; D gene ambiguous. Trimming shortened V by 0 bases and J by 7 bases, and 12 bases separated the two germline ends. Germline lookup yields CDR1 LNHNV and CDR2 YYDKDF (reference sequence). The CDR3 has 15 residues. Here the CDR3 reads CATSRDGRGSEKLFF. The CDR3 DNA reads TGTGCCACCAGCAGAGATGGACGAGGAAGTGAAAAACTGTTTTTT.

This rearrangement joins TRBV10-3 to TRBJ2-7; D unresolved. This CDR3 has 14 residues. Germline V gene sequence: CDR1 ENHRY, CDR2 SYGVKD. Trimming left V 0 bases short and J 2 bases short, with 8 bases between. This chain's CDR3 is CAISESADTYEQYF. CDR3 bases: TGTGCCATCAGTGAGTCGGCGGATACCTACGAGCAGTACTTC.

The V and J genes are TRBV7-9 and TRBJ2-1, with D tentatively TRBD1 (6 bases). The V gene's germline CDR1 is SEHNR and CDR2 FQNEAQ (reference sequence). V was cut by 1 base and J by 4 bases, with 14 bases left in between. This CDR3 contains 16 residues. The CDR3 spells CASSLGLAGVYNEQFF. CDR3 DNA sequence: TGTGCCAGCAGCTTAGGGTTGGCAGGGGTGTACAATGAGCAGTTCTTC.

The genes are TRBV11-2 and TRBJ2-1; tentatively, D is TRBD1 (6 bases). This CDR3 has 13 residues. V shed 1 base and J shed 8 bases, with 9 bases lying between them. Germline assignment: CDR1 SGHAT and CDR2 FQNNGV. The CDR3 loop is CASSLGTDYEQFF. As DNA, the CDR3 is TGTGCCAGCAGCTTAGGGACAGATTATGAGCAGTTCTTC.

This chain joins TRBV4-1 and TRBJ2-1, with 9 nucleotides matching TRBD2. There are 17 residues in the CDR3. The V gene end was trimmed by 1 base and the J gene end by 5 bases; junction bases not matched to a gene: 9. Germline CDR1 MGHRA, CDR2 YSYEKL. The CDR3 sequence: CASSQARSGGVDNEQFF. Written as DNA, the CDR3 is TGCGCCAGCAGCCAAGCACGTAGCGGGGGTGTTGACAATGAGCAGTTCTTC.

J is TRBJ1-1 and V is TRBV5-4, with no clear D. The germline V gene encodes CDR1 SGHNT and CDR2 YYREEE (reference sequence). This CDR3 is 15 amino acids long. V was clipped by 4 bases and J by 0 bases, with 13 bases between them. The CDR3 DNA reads TGTGCCAGCAGCGAAAGGCCGGGAATGAACACTGAAGCTTTCTTT. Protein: CASSERPGMNTEAFF.

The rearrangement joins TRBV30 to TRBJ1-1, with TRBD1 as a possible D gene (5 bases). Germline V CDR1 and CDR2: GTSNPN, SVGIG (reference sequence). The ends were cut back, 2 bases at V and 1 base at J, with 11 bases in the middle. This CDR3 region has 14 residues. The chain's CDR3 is CAWSRRGGNTEAFF. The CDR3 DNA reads TGTGCCTGGAGTAGGCGTGGGGGGAACACTGAAGCTTTCTTT.

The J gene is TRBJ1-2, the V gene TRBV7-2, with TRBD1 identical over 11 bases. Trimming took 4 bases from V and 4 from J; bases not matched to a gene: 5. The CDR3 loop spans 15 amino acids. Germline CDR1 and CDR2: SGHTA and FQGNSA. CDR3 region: CASSSLGQGVYGYTF. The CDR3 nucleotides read TGTGCCAGCAGCTCACTGGGACAGGGGGTCTATGGCTACACCTTC.

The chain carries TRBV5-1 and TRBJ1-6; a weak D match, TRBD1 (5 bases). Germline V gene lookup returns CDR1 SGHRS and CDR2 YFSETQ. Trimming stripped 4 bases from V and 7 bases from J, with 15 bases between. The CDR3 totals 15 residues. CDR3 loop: CASSPLGRLNSPLHF. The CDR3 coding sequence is TGCGCCAGCAGCCCCTTGGGACGTCTAAATTCACCCCTCCACTTT.

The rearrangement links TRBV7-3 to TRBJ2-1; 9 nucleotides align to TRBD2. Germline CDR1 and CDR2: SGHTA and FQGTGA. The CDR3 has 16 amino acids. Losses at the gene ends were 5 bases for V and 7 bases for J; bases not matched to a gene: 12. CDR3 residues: CASSPSAGGGLNEQFF. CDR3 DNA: TGTGCCAGCAGCCCCTCAGCGGGGGGAGGTTTGAATGAGCAGTTCTTC.

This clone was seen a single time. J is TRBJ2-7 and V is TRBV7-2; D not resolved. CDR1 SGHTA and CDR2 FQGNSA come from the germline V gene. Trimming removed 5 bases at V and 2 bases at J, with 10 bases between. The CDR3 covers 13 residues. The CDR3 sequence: CASSREQTYEQYF. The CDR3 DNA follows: TGTGCCAGCAGCCGCGAACAGACCTACGAGCAGTACTTC.

The CDR3 nucleotides read TGCGCCAGCAGTGAGCTCGAGGGCCGGGGCAATGAGCAGTTCTTC. Translating it yields CASSELEGRGNEQFF. The chain uses TRBV10-1 and TRBJ2-1, with D perhaps TRBD2 (5 bases). The germline V and J ends were trimmed by 2 bases and 6 bases, with 14 bases remaining between them. Germline CDR1 and CDR2: WNHNN and SYGVQD (reference sequence). The CDR3 length is 15 residues.

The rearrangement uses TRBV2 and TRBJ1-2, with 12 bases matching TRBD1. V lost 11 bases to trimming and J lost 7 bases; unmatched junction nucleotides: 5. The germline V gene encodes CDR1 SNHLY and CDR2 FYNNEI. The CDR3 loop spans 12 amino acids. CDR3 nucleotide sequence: TGTGCCGGACGGGACAGGGGGCTTGGCTACACCTTC. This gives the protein CAGRDRGLGYTF.

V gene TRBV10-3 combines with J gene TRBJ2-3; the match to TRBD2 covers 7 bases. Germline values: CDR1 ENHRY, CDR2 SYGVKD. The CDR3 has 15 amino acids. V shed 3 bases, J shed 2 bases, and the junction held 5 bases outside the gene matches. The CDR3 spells CAISDLAVNTDTQYF. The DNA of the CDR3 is TGTGCCATCAGTGATCTAGCGGTAAACACAGATACGCAGTATTTT.

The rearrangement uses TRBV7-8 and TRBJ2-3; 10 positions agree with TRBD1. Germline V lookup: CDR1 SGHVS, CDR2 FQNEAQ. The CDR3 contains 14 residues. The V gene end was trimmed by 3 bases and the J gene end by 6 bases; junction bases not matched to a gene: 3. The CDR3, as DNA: TGTGCCAGCAGCTTCGGGACAGGGGATGATACGCAGTATTTT. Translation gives CASSFGTGDDTQYF.

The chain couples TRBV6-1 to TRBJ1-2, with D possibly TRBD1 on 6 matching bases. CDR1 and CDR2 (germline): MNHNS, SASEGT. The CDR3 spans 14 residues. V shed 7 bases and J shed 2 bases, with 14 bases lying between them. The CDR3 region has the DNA TGTGCCAGCACCGGATGGCAGGGGAACTATGGCTACACCTTC. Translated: CASTGWQGNYGYTF.